Listed here are 15 T cell receptor beta chains from one sample, sequenced in a study of T cells in Graves' hyperthyroidism and ophthalmopathy. RNA transcripts yielded amplified TCR beta CDR3 regions. A set of HTBI primers served as the primers for a first-round RT-PCR of the TCR CDR3. MiXCR, applied by TCRdb to the multiplex PCR reads, yields one record per CDR3 protein. In the table there are hundreds of thousands of distinct CDR3 sequences, around 15% of which are singletons. The sequencing sample was made of blood. Every receptor here comes from a woman aged 18-35 years with Graves' hyperthyroidism.

Only a few counts were recorded for this clonotype. The chain uses TRBV12-3 or TRBV12-4 and TRBJ2-1; TRBD1 agrees at 8 bases. This CDR3 spans 15 amino acids. The J segment lost 8 bases and the V segment lost 5 bases, leaving 11 bases of the junction unmatched. CDR3 sequence reads: CASSPPGQELYEQFF. For the CDR3, the DNA is TGTGCCAGCAGTCCACCGGGACAGGAGCTGTATGAGCAGTTCTTC.

This clonotype was counted ten times or more. V gene TRBV7-9 combines with J gene TRBJ2-5, with D possibly being TRBD1 (5 bases). The CDR3 sequence is 13 residues long. V lost 7 bases and J 2 bases, leaving 11 bases between the germline ends. Looked up from germline, CDR1 is SEHNR and CDR2 is FQNEAQ (reference sequence). The DNA for the CDR3 is TGTGCCAGCACCCTAGGGGATCAAGAGACCCAGTACTTC. Residues: CASTLGDQETQYF.

This clonotype has ten or more counts. The genes are TRBV6-1 and TRBJ2-3, with 13 bases lining up with TRBD2. Germline CDR1 and CDR2: MNHNS and SASEGT. Germline trimming cut 6 bases from V and 1 base from J; bases unmatched to any gene: 10. The CDR3 contains 18 residues. This CDR3 is CASSPGLAGVDGTDTQYF. The CDR3 nucleotides read TGTGCCAGCAGCCCAGGACTAGCGGGAGTAGACGGCACAGATACGCAGTATTTT.

This clonotype was recorded a few times. The rearrangement uses TRBV6-1 and TRBJ1-2; possibly TRBD1 for D (5 bases). Germline-derived CDR1 and CDR2 are MNHNS and SASEGT. This CDR3 region has 14 residues. Between the trimmed V and J ends, which lost 5 bases and 4 bases, there was a span of 14 bases. CDR3 residues: CASSRAGSGYGYTF. The CDR3 DNA reads as TGTGCCAGCAGTCGAGCAGGGAGTGGCTATGGCTACACCTTC.

This clonotype was counted only a few times. The CDR3 nucleotides are TGTGCCACCAGCAGAGAGATTAGCGGGAGGGGTCCGAATGAGCAGTTCTTC. Translating it yields CATSREISGRGPNEQFF. The chain links TRBV15 to TRBJ2-1, with 11 bases that match TRBD2. V lost 0 bases, J lost 7 bases, and 8 bases stayed unmatched. CDR3 size: 17 residues. Germline assignment: CDR1 LNHNV and CDR2 YYDKDF (reference sequence).

There are a few counts of this clonotype. The chain combines TRBV12-3 or TRBV12-4 with TRBJ2-4; possibly TRBD1 for D (5 bases). The length of the CDR3 is 15 residues. Trimming left V 6 bases short and J 10 bases short, with 22 bases between. CDR3: CASSISTDPEVIQYF. The CDR3 DNA sequence: TGTGCCAGCAGCATATCGACAGATCCCGAGGTTATTCAGTACTTC.

The chain carries TRBV20-1 and TRBJ2-7, with 8 bases that match TRBD2. CDR1 and CDR2 (germline): DFQATT, SNEGSKA (reference sequence). This CDR3 is built from 15 residues. V was pared by 2 bases and J by 6 bases, with 12 bases of the junction left unmatched. CDR3 protein: CSARFRGGGSPEQYF. CDR3 coding DNA: TGCAGTGCTAGATTCCGGGGCGGGGGGTCTCCCGAGCAGTACTTC.

This clonotype was picked up many times. The chain employs TRBV5-5 and TRBJ2-3, with D hard to call. The germline V gene encodes CDR1 SGHKS and CDR2 YYEKEE (reference sequence). Trimming took off 0 bases at V and 4 bases at J, with 6 bases between the two ends. The CDR3 runs 13 residues. In nucleotides, the CDR3 is TGTGCCAGCAGCTTGGGGGTCGCAGATACGCAGTATTTT. This gives the protein CASSLGVADTQYF. Drawing the rest from reference TRBV5-5 and TRBJ2-3, the complete variable domain is DAGVTQSPTHLIKTRGQQVTLRCSPISGHKSVSWYQQVLGQGPQFIFQYYEKEERGRGNFPDRFSARQFPNYSSELNVNALLLGDSALYLCASSLGVADTQYFGPGTRLTVL.

This chain links TRBV19 with TRBJ1-2; 7 bases are a match to TRBD1. The germline CDR1 and CDR2 sequences are LNHDA and SQIVND (reference sequence). Losses at the gene ends were 0 bases for V and 7 bases for J; bases not matched to a gene: 5. CDR3 length equals 14 residues. The CDR3 is CASSIDFEGAGYTF. In DNA form, the CDR3 reads TGTGCCAGTAGTATAGATTTCGAGGGGGCTGGCTACACCTTC.

A remark on this clonotype: A read error may explain this, as a much larger clone is one base away. The chain couples TRBV29-1 to TRBJ2-3, with 9 positions matching TRBD1. The CDR3 runs to 14 residues. Germline V gene lookup returns CDR1 SQVTM and CDR2 ANQGSEA. The CDR3 nucleotides are TGCAGCCATACCGGGACAGGGAGCACAGATACGCGGTATTTT. This encodes CSHTGTGSTDTRYF.

This chain joins TRBV27 and TRBJ2-2; weak D call: TRBD2 (6 bases). The germline CDR1 and CDR2 sequences are MNHEY and SMNVEV (reference sequence). The CDR3 has 16 amino acids. Trimming took off 3 bases at V and 4 bases at J, with 15 bases between the two ends. CDR3 bases: TGTGCCAGCAGTTTTCCGGCGGGGACTGGCACCGGGGAGCTGTTTTTT. Its protein is CASSFPAGTGTGELFF.

This clonotype was seen many times. The chain combines TRBV7-2 with TRBJ2-7; possibly TRBD1 for D (7 bases). The germline gives CDR1 SGHTA, CDR2 FQGNSA. V was cut by 5 bases and J by 2 bases, with 16 bases left in between. The CDR3 contains 15 residues. The CDR3 coding sequence is TGTGCCAGCAGCGCGGGACAGTCCCGAGCCTACGAGCAGTACTTC. Its translation is CASSAGQSRAYEQYF.

Remarks on this clonotype: This sequence may be a read error, since a much larger clone differs from it by one base. The chain joins TRBV5-8 to TRBJ1-5, with D uncertain. The V end was cut by 5 bases, the J end by 7 bases, with 13 bases between. Germline V gene lookup returns CDR1 SGHTS and CDR2 YDEGEE. The CDR3 runs 13 residues. The CDR3 nucleotides read TGTGCCAGCAGTTACGCACTAGCGCAGCCCCAGCATTTT. It codes for CASSYALAQPQHF. The entire variable domain, with the rest obtained from reference TRBV5-8 and TRBJ1-5, is as follows: EAGVTQSPTHLIKTRGQQATLRCSPISGHTSVYWYQQALGLGLQFLLWYDEGEERNRGNFPPRFSGRQFPNYSSELNVNALELEDSALYLCASSYALAQPQHFGDGTRLSIL.

The table lists this clonotype with a few counts. A read error may explain this, as a much larger clone is one base away. The rearrangement links TRBV11-1 to TRBJ2-2; D perhaps matches TRBD2 (6 bases). In germline, CDR1 is SGHAT, CDR2 FQDESV (reference sequence). Deletions cut 0 bases from V and 4 bases from J, with 24 bases between. The CDR3 totals 20 residues. The CDR3: CASSLAGRIRTASGTGELFF. The CDR3, as DNA: TGTGCCAGCAGCTTAGCGGGGAGGATCAGGACTGCGTCGGGCACCGGGGAGCTGTTTTTT.

The J gene is TRBJ2-1, the V gene TRBV7-9; 11 bases align to TRBD2. Looked up from germline, CDR1 is SEHNR and CDR2 is FQNEAQ (reference sequence). V lost 5 bases to trimming and J lost 0 bases; unmatched junction nucleotides: 9. The CDR3 is 18 residues long. The CDR3 is CASSQITSGRSSYNEQFF. As DNA, the CDR3 is TGTGCCAGCAGCCAGATCACTAGCGGGAGAAGCTCCTACAATGAGCAGTTCTTC.